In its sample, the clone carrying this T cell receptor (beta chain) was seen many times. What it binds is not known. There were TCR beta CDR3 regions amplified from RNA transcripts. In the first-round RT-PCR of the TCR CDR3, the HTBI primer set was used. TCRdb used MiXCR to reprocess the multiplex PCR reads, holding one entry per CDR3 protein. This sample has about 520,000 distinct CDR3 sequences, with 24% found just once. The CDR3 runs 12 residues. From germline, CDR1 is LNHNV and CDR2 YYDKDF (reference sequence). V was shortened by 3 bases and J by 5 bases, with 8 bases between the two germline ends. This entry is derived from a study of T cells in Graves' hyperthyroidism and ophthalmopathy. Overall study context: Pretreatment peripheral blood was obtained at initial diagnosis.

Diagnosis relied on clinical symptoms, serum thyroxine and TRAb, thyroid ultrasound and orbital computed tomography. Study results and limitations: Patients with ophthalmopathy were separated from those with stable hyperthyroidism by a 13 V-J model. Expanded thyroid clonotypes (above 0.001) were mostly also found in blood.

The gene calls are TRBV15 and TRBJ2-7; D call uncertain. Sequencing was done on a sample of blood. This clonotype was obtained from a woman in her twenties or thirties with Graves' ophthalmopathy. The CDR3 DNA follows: TGTGCCACCAGCAGGGAGAGTAACGAGCAGTACTTC. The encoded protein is CATSRESNEQYF. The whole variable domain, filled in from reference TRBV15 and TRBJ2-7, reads DAMVIQNPRYQVTQFGKPVTLSCSQTLNHNVMYWYQQKSSQAPKLLFHYYDKDFNNEADTPDNFQSRRPNTSFCFLDIRSPGLGDTAMYLCATSRESNEQYFGPGTRLTVT.